This TCR beta chain was recovered during a study of blood T cell repertoires in COVID-19. Profiling relied on immunoSEQ multiplex PCR, and the TCRdb table lists in-frame clones only, not all of them. The sample consists of 55,000 to 75,000 clones, about 73% of them appearing once. This CDR3 has 15 residues. The V end was cut by 5 bases, the J end by 3 bases, with 15 bases between. From germline, CDR1 is SGHKS and CDR2 YYEKEE (reference sequence). The V call is TRBV5-5, the J call TRBJ1-5; tentative D call: TRBD1 (5 bases). The sample taken for sequencing was peripheral blood. The source is a man aged 55 to 69 with acute or convalescent COVID-19. The CDR3 coding sequence is TGTGCCAGCAGTACTTTAGGCAGGGCCAATCAGCCCCAGCATTTT. It yields the protein CASSTLGRANQPQHF.